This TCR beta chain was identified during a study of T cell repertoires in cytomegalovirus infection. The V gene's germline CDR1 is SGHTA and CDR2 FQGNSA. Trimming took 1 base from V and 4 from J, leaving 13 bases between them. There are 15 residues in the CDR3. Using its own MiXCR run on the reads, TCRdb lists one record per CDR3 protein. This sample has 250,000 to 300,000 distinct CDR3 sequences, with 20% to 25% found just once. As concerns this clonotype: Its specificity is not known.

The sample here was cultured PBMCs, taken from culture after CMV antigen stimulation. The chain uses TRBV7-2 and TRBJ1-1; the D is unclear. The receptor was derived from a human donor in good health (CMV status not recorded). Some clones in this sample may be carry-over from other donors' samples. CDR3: CASSLEPGTLTEAFF. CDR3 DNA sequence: TGTGCCAGCAGCTTAGAACCAGGAACTCTCACTGAAGCTTTCTTT.